The rows below give T cell receptor beta chains drawn from one sample of a study of PD-1 blockade in mismatch repair-deficient tumors. Their antigens remain unidentified. Sequencing used immunoSEQ multiplex PCR; TCRdb keeps in-frame clones, though not all of them. The sample has 7,500 to 10,000 clones, over 75% seen once. The sequences come from cells cultured in vitro, collected from a patient treated with pembrolizumab. Receptors were obtained from an adult with mismatch repair-deficient cancer. Each CDR3 is given with its conserved first and last residue. The D gene is left open where the match is weak. Part of the rows lack a size; the others show once, few, many or a class for expanded clones.

CDR3 length,D gene,V gene,clone size,J gene,CDR3 DNA,CDR3 protein
13,-,TRBV28,-,TRBJ1-2,TGTGCCAGCAGGCTGGACCCATCTAGAGGCTACACCTTC,CASRLDPSRGYTF
14,-,TRBV29-1,-,TRBJ2-2,TGCAGCGTTGTACTAATAGAGGGTATCGGGGAGCTGTTTTTT,CSVVLIEGIGELFF
13,-,TRBV6-6,few,TRBJ1-2,TGTGCCAGCAGTTCAGGGACGCAATATGGCTACACCTTC,CASSSGTQYGYTF
16,TRBD2,TRBV7-8,-,TRBJ2-3,TGTGCCAGCAGCTCCATCCGGGGGGAGGACACGAATACGCAGTATTTT,CASSSIRGEDTNTQYF
11,-,TRBV20-1,-,TRBJ2-7,TGCAGTGCTAGAAATCTCTACGAGCAGTACTTC,CSARNLYEQYF
13,-,TRBV27,few,TRBJ2-2,TGTGCCAGCAGTTTACTTAACACCGGGGAGCTGTTTTTT,CASSLLNTGELFF
16,TRBD2,TRBV19,once,TRBJ2-7,TGTGCCAGTAGTATTCGACTAGCGGGAGGGCCCTACGAGCAGTACTTC,CASSIRLAGGPYEQYF
11,-,TRBV5-6,-,TRBJ2-7,TGTGCCAGCAGCTTTTCGGTCGAGCAGTACTTC,CASSFSVEQYF
16,TRBD2,TRBV5-1,-,TRBJ2-3,TGCGCCAGCAGCTTGGAACCTAGCGGGAGCACAGATACGCAGTATTTT,CASSLEPSGSTDTQYF
13,-,TRBV5-4,-,TRBJ1-2,TGTGCCAGCAGCCCTGTCACAGGCTATGGCTACACCTTC,CASSPVTGYGYTF
14,-,TRBV5-8,-,TRBJ2-7,TGTGCCACCGATCCAGGGTTCAGCGGCTACGAGCAGTACTTC,CATDPGFSGYEQYF
13,-,TRBV27,-,TRBJ2-1,TGTGCCAGCAGTTTCCAGACGCGCAATGAGCAGTTCTTC,CASSFQTRNEQFF
14,TRBD2,TRBV9,-,TRBJ2-1,TGTGCCAGCAGCCCGACTAGCGGGAGCAATGAGCAGTTCTTC,CASSPTSGSNEQFF
16,-,TRBV15,once,TRBJ2-3,TGTGCCACCAGCAGAGATCGGGGGACTGCCACAGATACGCAGTATTTT,CATSRDRGTATDTQYF
15,-,TRBV5-1,-,TRBJ1-6,TGCGCCAGCAGCTCCGGGACCAGGGGTGGCTCACCCCTCCACTTT,CASSSGTRGGSPLHF
17,TRBD2,TRBV7-8,-,TRBJ2-1,TGTGCCAGCAGCTTAGAGACTAGCGGGAGGCGTTACAATGAGCAGTTCTTC,CASSLETSGRRYNEQFF
15,TRBD2,TRBV7-9,-,TRBJ2-5,TGTGCCAGCAGCTTAGTGGCTAGCGGGAGTGAGACCCAGTACTTC,CASSLVASGSETQYF
15,-,TRBV6-5,-,TRBJ2-7,TGTGCCAGCAGCCGACGCAGGGGTACGGGTTACGAGCAGTACTTC,CASSRRRGTGYEQYF
14,TRBD1,TRBV18,-,TRBJ1-2,TGTGCCAGCTCACCTTCTGATCAGGGGGCTCTCTACACCTTC,CASSPSDQGALYTF
13,-,TRBV28,-,TRBJ2-2,TGTGCCAGCGCTGGGGCCAACACCGGGGAGCTGTTTTTT,CASAGANTGELFF
16,TRBD2,TRBV5-1,-,TRBJ2-3,TGCGCCAGCAGCTTGTTAGCTAGCGGAGCCGCAGATACGCAGTATTTT,CASSLLASGAADTQYF
15,TRBD1,TRBV27,-,TRBJ1-5,TGTGCCAGCAGCCCAAGGACAGGGGGGGATCAGCCCCAGCATTTT,CASSPRTGGDQPQHF
16,-,TRBV19,-,TRBJ2-2,TGTGCCAGTAGTATAATGGAAATCCCCTACACTGGGGAGCTGTTTTTT,CASSIMEIPYTGELFF
14,-,TRBV30,once,TRBJ2-7,TGTGCCTGGAGACAAGCAGGGGCTTCCTACGAGCAGTACTTC,CAWRQAGASYEQYF
12,TRBD1,TRBV19,-,TRBJ1-4,TGTGCCTCGGGACAGGGGGCTGAAAAACTGTTTTTT,CASGQGAEKLFF
15,-,TRBV2,once,TRBJ2-5,TGTGCCAGCAGTGGACAGGGACTCCCACAAGAGACCCAGTACTTC,CASSGQGLPQETQYF
11,-,TRBV20-1,-,TRBJ2-7,TGCAGTGCTACGACAGTTTACGAGCAGTACTTC,CSATTVYEQYF
14,-,TRBV11-3,-,TRBJ1-6,TGTGCCAGCAGCTTAGACGGGGATAATTCACCCCTCCACTTT,CASSLDGDNSPLHF
16,-,TRBV2,-,TRBJ1-5,TGTGCCAGCAGTGGTGGCTCGGACAGACGGGGTCAGCCCCAGCATTTT,CASSGGSDRRGQPQHF
13,-,TRBV2,-,TRBJ2-1,TGTGCCAGCAGTGAACAGGGCTACAATGAGCAGTTCTTC,CASSEQGYNEQFF
11,-,TRBV27,-,TRBJ1-2,TGTGCCAGCAGAGGGGGGTTTGGCTACACCTTC,CASRGGFGYTF
13,TRBD1,TRBV2,-,TRBJ1-1,TGTGCCATCACTCCGGGACAGGACACTGAAGCTTTCTTT,CAITPGQDTEAFF
15,TRBD1,TRBV5-6,-,TRBJ1-2,TGTGCCAGCAGCGATACGTCGGGACAGGAGTATGGCTACACCTTC,CASSDTSGQEYGYTF
14,TRBD1,TRBV27,-,TRBJ2-7,TGTGCCAGCAGTACGAGGACAGGATCCTACGAGCAGTACTTC,CASSTRTGSYEQYF
14,-,TRBV5-6,-,TRBJ2-5,TGTGCCAGCAGCTTGGGGACCAACCAAGAGACCCAGTACTTC,CASSLGTNQETQYF
14,-,TRBV11-2,-,TRBJ2-7,TGTGCCAGCAGCTTACTCCCAAGAACCTACGAGCAGTACTTC,CASSLLPRTYEQYF
17,-,TRBV5-4,-,TRBJ2-3,TGTGCCGCCGAAGGTCGGGACGGCTTTACTAGCACAGATACGCAGTATTTT,CAAEGRDGFTSTDTQYF
13,TRBD1,TRBV19,-,TRBJ1-4,TGTGCCACCAGGACAGGGGCGGGTGAAAAACTGTTTTTT,CATRTGAGEKLFF
15,-,TRBV4-2,-,TRBJ1-3,TGTGCCAGCAGCCAAGAATTCCAGTCTGGAAACACCATATATTTT,CASSQEFQSGNTIYF
13,-,TRBV7-7,-,TRBJ2-3,TGTGCTAGCAGCTTAGGTATCACAGATACGCAGTATTTT,CASSLGITDTQYF
14,TRBD1,TRBV9,few,TRBJ1-5,TGTGCCAGCAGCCGACAGGGTGGGGATCAGCCCCAGCATTTT,CASSRQGGDQPQHF
15,TRBD1,TRBV19,-,TRBJ2-5,TGTGCCAGTAGTCGACCCGGGACAGCCCAAGAGACCCAGTACTTC,CASSRPGTAQETQYF
15,TRBD1,TRBV4-1,-,TRBJ2-4,TGCGCCAGCAGCCAACCAGGACAGGGACGGAACATTCAGTACTTC,CASSQPGQGRNIQYF
14,-,TRBV29-1,-,TRBJ1-2,TGCAGCGTTGGACAGCCTATGACTAACTATGGCTACACCTTC,CSVGQPMTNYGYTF
16,-,TRBV9,-,TRBJ2-1,TGTGCCAGCAGCGTAGTCCCCGGGGGCAGAGTCGGTGAGCAGTTCTTC,CASSVVPGGRVGEQFF
16,-,TRBV10-2,-,TRBJ1-5,TGCGCCAGCAGTGAGGCAAGTGAATATAGCAATCAGCCCCAGCATTTT,CASSEASEYSNQPQHF
15,-,TRBV18,-,TRBJ2-2,TGTGCCAGCTCACCTAATCTAAAGGGGCCCCGGGAGCTGTTTTTT,CASSPNLKGPRELFF
17,TRBD2,TRBV4-1,-,TRBJ2-1,TGCGCCAGCAGCCAATCGGGGACTAGCGGGCCCTACAATGAGCAGTTCTTC,CASSQSGTSGPYNEQFF
14,TRBD1,TRBV5-1,once,TRBJ1-6,TGCGCCAGCAGCCTATCAGGGGGCGGTTCACCCCTCCACTTT,CASSLSGGGSPLHF
16,TRBD1,TRBV7-9,-,TRBJ2-7,TGTGCCAGCAGCAAAGGAGAGGGGGCCTCATCCTACGAGCAGTACTTC,CASSKGEGASSYEQYF
16,-,TRBV4-1,-,TRBJ1-3,TGCGCCAGCAGCCAACTGTCCTCCGGGGCTGGAAACACCATATATTTT,CASSQLSSGAGNTIYF
17,TRBD1,TRBV18,-,TRBJ1-5,TGTGCCAGCTCACCGGCCAGGACAGGGGGTTCCAATCAGCCCCAGCATTTT,CASSPARTGGSNQPQHF
14,-,TRBV9,-,TRBJ2-7,TGTGCCAGCAGCGTGGGCGGGGACCTCTACGAGCAGTACTTC,CASSVGGDLYEQYF
13,-,TRBV30,-,TRBJ2-7,TGTGCCTGGGGCGTCGGGACTTACTACGAGCAGTACTTC,CAWGVGTYYEQYF
12,TRBD1,TRBV2,once,TRBJ1-1,TGTGCCAGCACGACAGGGGCGCCTGAAGCTTTCTTT,CASTTGAPEAFF